Listed below are T cell receptor beta chains from one sample, sequenced in a study of graft-versus-host responses after intestinal transplantation. Sequenced by immunoSEQ multiplex PCR; TCRdb stores in-frame clones only, minus some. The profile shows tens of thousands of clones, roughly 94% of them singletons. This material consisted of PBMCs, taken approximately 360 days after intestinal transplant. The origin of the receptors is a human patient who received an intestinal transplant, so some T cells may come from the graft donor. CDR3s include the opening cysteine and the closing phenylalanine or tryptophan. A D gene is named only where the DNA matches it firmly. Size values are once, few and many counts, or a class for expanded clones, and some rows have none.

>NA|TRBV6-5|TRBJ2-1|NA
CASSYVLGINEQFF
TGTGCCAGCAGTTACGTCCTGGGTATTAATGAGCAGTTCTTC
>NA|TRBV2|TRBJ1-5|TRBD1
CASSHRGGQPQHF
TGTGCCAGCAGCCACAGGGGCGGGCAGCCCCAGCATTTT
>NA|TRBV6-5|TRBJ2-7|NA
CASSPNGFYEQYF
TGTGCCAGCAGCCCCAACGGATTTTACGAGCAGTACTTC
>NA|TRBV12-2|TRBJ2-7|NA
CASRLGTSGRSSLGEQYF
TGTGCAAGTCGCCTCGGGACTAGCGGGAGGTCGTCACTGGGCGAGCAGTACTTC
>NA|TRBV4-1|TRBJ1-2|NA
CASSQLNWSNYGYTF
TGCGCCAGCAGCCAATTGAATTGGTCTAACTATGGCTACACCTTC
>NA|TRBV19|TRBJ1-6|TRBD1
CASSIRDRPYSPLHF
TGTGCCAGTAGTATCCGGGACAGGCCTTATTCACCCCTCCACTTT
>NA|TRBV4-3|TRBJ2-5|NA
CASSQPAKRKGTQYF
TGCGCCAGCAGCCAACCGGCTAAACGAAAAGGGACCCAGTACTTC
>NA|TRBV5-1|TRBJ1-1|TRBD1
CASSATGAGATEAFF
TGCGCCAGCAGCGCCACAGGGGCCGGGGCCACTGAAGCTTTCTTT
>NA|TRBV5-4|TRBJ1-1|NA
CACMGMNTEAFF
TGTGCCTGCATGGGAATGAACACTGAAGCTTTCTTT
>NA|TRBV13|TRBJ2-3|TRBD2
CASSSPRLAGTDTDTQYF
TGTGCCAGCAGTTCCCCTCGACTAGCGGGTACCGACACAGATACGCAGTATTTT
>NA|TRBV7-9|TRBJ2-7|NA
CASSPGGGYSYEQYF
TGTGCCAGCAGCCCCGGCGGTGGCTACTCCTACGAGCAGTACTTC
>NA|TRBV29-1|TRBJ2-1|NA
CSVDGWSGSDNEQFF
TGCAGCGTTGACGGTTGGAGTGGGTCGGACAATGAGCAGTTCTTC
>NA|TRBV7-3|TRBJ2-1|TRBD2
CASSRRGGSYEQFF
TGTGCCAGCAGTCGTCGGGGCGGGAGCTATGAGCAGTTCTTC
>NA|TRBV6-5|TRBJ2-7|NA
CASSPGLPEQYF
TGTGCCAGCAGCCCCGGACTCCCCGAGCAGTACTTC
>once|TRBV29-1|TRBJ2-4|TRBD2
CSAVSWEGRYF
TGCAGCGCCGTCTCGTGGGAGGGACGGTACTTC
>NA|TRBV7-9|TRBJ2-5|TRBD2
CASSYQPGRDTQYF
TGTGCCAGCAGCTATCAACCCGGGAGGGATACCCAGTACTTC
>NA|TRBV7-2|TRBJ1-1|NA
CASSPNMNTEAFF
TGTGCCAGCAGCCCAAACATGAACACTGAAGCTTTCTTT
>NA|TRBV5-6|TRBJ2-5|NA
CASSLGLIPREQYF
TGTGCCAGCAGCTTGGGGCTGATACCTCGGGAGCAGTACTTC
>NA|TRBV5-1|TRBJ2-4|NA
CASSLGQHKNIQYF
TGCGCCAGCAGCTTGGGACAGCACAAAAACATTCAGTACTTC
>NA|TRBV6-1|TRBJ1-6|NA
CASSGLILSSYNSPLHF
TGTGCCAGCAGTGGACTGATCTTGAGCTCCTATAATTCACCCCTCCACTTT
>NA|TRBV11-2|TRBJ2-6|NA
CASSVSPGANVLTF
TGTGCCAGCAGCGTCAGTCCTGGGGCCAACGTCCTGACTTTC
>NA|TRBV19|TRBJ2-3|NA
CASSKTAFTDTQYF
TGTGCCAGTAGTAAGACAGCCTTCACAGATACGCAGTATTTT
>NA|TRBV10-3|TRBJ1-6|NA
CAISVRNNSPLHF
TGTGCCATCAGTGTCCGAAACAATTCACCCCTCCACTTT
>NA|TRBV30|TRBJ2-7|NA
CAWSSGYEQYF
TGTGCCTGGAGCTCAGGGTACGAGCAGTACTTC